One and the same sample provided the 14 T cell receptor beta chains below, sequenced in a study of CD8 T cells in Susac syndrome. With random hexamers, reverse transcription was performed on roughly 0.45 to 1 ug of RNA. TCRdb passed the immunoSEQ multiplex PCR reads through MiXCR, listing each CDR3 protein once. The sample lists a few hundred thousand distinct CDR3 sequences, around 95% occurring once. The sequenced material came from CD4+ T cells from PBMCs. These receptors were obtained from a human donor with multiple sclerosis.

The rearrangement links TRBV19 to TRBJ1-2; no clear D. This CDR3 spans 13 amino acids. Between the trimmed V and J ends, which lost 5 bases and 7 bases, there was a span of 14 bases. Germline CDR1 and CDR2: LNHDA and SQIVND (reference sequence). CDR3 nucleotide sequence: TGTGCCAGTAGTCCGGACCACTATGCTGGCTACACCTTC. Encoded protein: CASSPDHYAGYTF.

Only one count was recorded for this clonotype. In nucleotides, the CDR3 is TGTGCCAGCAGCGCGGGACAGGTATATGGCTACACCTTC. Its protein is CASSAGQVYGYTF. The chain links TRBV9 to TRBJ1-2; 8 bases line up with TRBD1. J gave up 5 bases and V 3 bases, and 3 bases lay outside the gene matches. CDR1 and CDR2 from the germline V gene are SGDLS and YYNGEE. The CDR3 extends over 13 amino acids.

The rearrangement uses TRBV30 and TRBJ1-1; the match to TRBD1 covers 7 bases. With 6 bases clipped from V and 2 bases from J, the junction kept 6 bases outside the gene matches. CDR3 length: 13 residues. CDR1 and CDR2 from the germline V gene are GTSNPN and SVGIG (reference sequence). The DNA for the CDR3 is TGTGCCTGTAACAGGGGAGGTAACACTGAAGCTTTCTTT. Translated, it gives CACNRGGNTEAFF. The whole variable domain, filled in from reference TRBV30 and TRBJ1-1, reads SQTIHQWPATLVQPVGSPLSLECTVEGTSNPNLYWYRQAAGRGLQLLFYSVGIGQISSEVPQNLSASRPQDRQFILSSKKLLLSDSGFYLCACNRGGNTEAFFGQGTRLTVV.

CDR3 coding DNA: TGCAGCGTTGGGAGGGGCCGGAACACTGAAGCTTTCTTT. Amino acid sequence: CSVGRGRNTEAFF. The chain links TRBV29-1 to TRBJ1-1; a weak D match, TRBD1 (5 bases). Trimming left V 4 bases short and J 1 base short, with 10 bases between. CDR3 length: 13 residues. Germline CDR1 is SQVTM and CDR2 is ANQGSEA.

V and J are TRBV30 and TRBJ1-5; D uncertain. Germline loops: CDR1 GTSNPN, CDR2 SVGIG (reference sequence). V lost 1 base to trimming and J lost 7 bases, with 14 bases between them. This CDR3 contains 14 residues. CDR3 sequence (DNA): TGTGCCTGGAGTGGAGTGACGGTAGGACAGCCCCAGCATTTT. This gives the protein CAWSGVTVGQPQHF. Drawing the rest from reference TRBV30 and TRBJ1-5, the complete variable domain is SQTIHQWPATLVQPVGSPLSLECTVEGTSNPNLYWYRQAAGRGLQLLFYSVGIGQISSEVPQNLSASRPQDRQFILSSKKLLLSDSGFYLCAWSGVTVGQPQHFGDGTRLSIL.

This chain uses TRBV7-9 with TRBJ2-1, with 10 bases matching TRBD2. Germline V gene lookup returns CDR1 SEHNR and CDR2 FQNEAQ (reference sequence). CDR3 length: 17 residues. V shed 3 bases and J 4 bases; nucleotides not matched to a gene: 9. CDR3 sequence reads: CASSFPSGGAVYNEQFF. The CDR3 nucleotides read TGTGCCAGCAGCTTCCCAAGCGGGGGGGCGGTTTACAATGAGCAGTTCTTC.

The chain has TRBV20-1 and TRBJ2-3; no reliable D call. Germline values: CDR1 DFQATT, CDR2 SNEGSKA (reference sequence). The CDR3 is made up of 13 amino acids. The ends were cut back, 8 bases at V and 1 base at J, with 13 bases in the middle. CDR3 region: CSSRVAGTDTQYF. In nucleotides, the CDR3 is TGCAGTTCCCGGGTCGCGGGCACAGATACGCAGTATTTT.

This clonotype has only one observation. The chain carries TRBV3-1 and TRBJ1-2; 9 bases are shared with TRBD1. Germline V gene lookup returns CDR1 LGHDT and CDR2 YNNKEL (reference sequence). V gave up 0 bases and J gave up 9 bases; unmatched junction bases: 8. This CDR3 has 15 amino acids. CDR3 bases: TGTGCCAGCAGCCAAGACAACAGGGGGCGCGCTAGCTACACCTTC. It codes for CASSQDNRGRASYTF.

V and J are TRBV2 and TRBJ1-4, with a possible D match to TRBD1 (6 bases). Germline CDR1 reads SNHLY; CDR2 reads FYNNEI. V was clipped by 11 bases and J by 4 bases, with 14 bases between them. The CDR3 consists of 13 residues. The CDR3 loop reads CASTGGYNEKLFF. In DNA, the CDR3 is TGTGCCTCGACAGGAGGTTATAATGAAAAACTGTTTTTT.

V and J are TRBV5-4 and TRBJ1-1; D perhaps matches TRBD1 (5 bases). Trimming cost V 0 bases and J 1 base, with 10 bases left between them. This CDR3 has 15 amino acids. From germline, CDR1 is SGHNT and CDR2 YYREEE (reference sequence). The CDR3 region is CASSLAGRANTEAFF. The CDR3 DNA sequence: TGTGCCAGCAGCTTGGCTGGCAGGGCGAACACTGAAGCTTTCTTT.

This chain uses TRBV5-4 with TRBJ2-5; 9 nucleotides align to TRBD2. In germline, CDR1 is SGHNT, CDR2 YYREEE (reference sequence). This CDR3 has 15 amino acids. V dropped 3 bases and J dropped 4; count of bases not matched to a gene: 7. This CDR3 reads CASSSGGGAGETQYF. Written as DNA, the CDR3 is TGTGCCAGCAGCTCAGGCGGGGGGGCCGGAGAGACCCAGTACTTC.

This rearrangement joins TRBV14 to TRBJ2-7; D might be TRBD1 or TRBD2, each matching 5 bases. CDR1 is SGHDN, CDR2 FVKESK, per germline. The CDR3 totals 15 residues. V lost 1 base, J lost 1 base, and 11 bases lay in between. The CDR3 here is CASSQGGGSSYEQYV. The DNA of the CDR3 is TGTGCCAGCAGCCAAGGTGGGGGTTCATCCTACGAGCAGTACGTC.

This sequence joins TRBV7-8 and TRBJ1-4; 9 bases line up with TRBD1. The trim removed 5 bases at V and 7 bases at J, leaving 5 bases unmatched. Germline V CDR1 and CDR2: SGHVS, FQNEAQ. The CDR3 loop spans 14 amino acids. The CDR3 loop reads CASSPRDRAEKLFF. CDR3 sequence (DNA): TGTGCCAGCAGCCCTCGGGACAGGGCTGAAAAACTGTTTTTT.

The CDR3: CSARPRTGWEGYTF. For the CDR3, the DNA is TGCAGTGCTAGACCACGGACAGGGTGGGAAGGCTACACCTTC. The J gene is TRBJ1-2, the V gene TRBV20-1; 8 bases agree with TRBD1. This CDR3 region has 14 residues. V was clipped by 2 bases and J by 8 bases; unmatched bases: 10. Germline V gene data show CDR1 as DFQATT and CDR2 as SNEGSKA (reference sequence).